The 11 T cell receptor beta chains reported below all come from one sample, sequenced in a study of identical twins. TCRdb re-analysed the 5' RACE reads in MiXCR, keeping a single row per CDR3 protein. The sample records approximately 410,000 distinct CDR3 sequences, approximately 17% being singletons. Sequencing was done on a sample of naive T cells sorted from blood. The receptors originated from a man aged 45-65 years in good health.

This clonotype came up a few times. The CDR3 nucleotides are TGTGCCAGCAGCTTAGAGGACAGGGTCGGGTTGAGGTACTTC. This encodes CASSLEDRVGLRYF. The chain recombines TRBV7-2 with TRBJ2-5; 8 bases line up with TRBD1. Unmatched junction bases numbered 11, after V lost 1 base and J lost 13 bases. From germline, CDR1 is SGHTA and CDR2 FQGNSA. The CDR3 runs 14 residues. Variable domain in full (rest from reference TRBV7-2 and TRBJ2-5): GAGVSQSPSNKVTEKGKDVELRCDPISGHTALYWYRQSLGQGLEFLIYFQGNSAPDKSGLPSDRFSAERTGGSVSTLTIQRTQQEDSAVYLCASSLEDRVGLRYFGPGTRLLVL.

This clonotype was counted ten times or more. V is TRBV9 and J is TRBJ2-1; 10 positions match TRBD2. Losses at the gene ends were 4 bases for V and 4 bases for J; bases not matched to a gene: 8. CDR1 is SGDLS, CDR2 YYNGEE, per germline. This CDR3 has 16 amino acids. The CDR3: CASSRSGAGGYNEQFF. In nucleotides, the CDR3 is TGTGCCAGCAGCCGTAGCGGAGCGGGGGGGTACAATGAGCAGTTCTTC.

This clonotype was picked up a small number of times. DNA of the CDR3: TGTGCCAGCAGTTACGGACTAAGCTCCTACGAGCAGTACTTC. As protein: CASSYGLSSYEQYF. The chain joins TRBV6-2 or TRBV6-3 to TRBJ2-7, with a weak D call TRBD2 (6 bases). The germline V and J ends were trimmed by 2 bases and 0 bases, with 8 bases remaining between them. The CDR3 extends over 14 amino acids. In germline, CDR1 is MNHEY, CDR2 SVGEGT.

This clonotype showed up just a few times. The V call is TRBV20-1, the J call TRBJ2-3, with TRBD2 identical over 9 bases. The CDR3 is 16 residues long. V was pared by 1 base and J by 4 bases, with 9 bases of the junction left unmatched. Germline V gene data show CDR1 as DFQATT and CDR2 as SNEGSKA (reference sequence). CDR3 sequence: CSARVAREGPSDTQYF. The CDR3 bases are TGCAGTGCTAGAGTGGCGCGGGAGGGCCCCTCAGATACGCAGTATTTT.

The CDR3 region is CASSPAGALTDTQYF. CDR3 in DNA: TGTGCCAGCAGTCCAGCGGGGGCCCTCACAGATACGCAGTATTTT. This sequence joins TRBV11-2 and TRBJ2-3; 8 bases are shared with TRBD2. The CDR3 totals 15 residues. V gave up 6 bases and J gave up 2 bases; unmatched junction bases: 7. Per germline, CDR1 SGHAT and CDR2 FQNNGV.

This clonotype was seen ten or more times. The chain is built from TRBV7-2 and TRBJ2-3; a weak D match, TRBD1 (5 bases). Between the trimmed V and J ends, which lost 3 bases and 2 bases, there was a span of 12 bases. Germline CDR1 is SGHTA and CDR2 is FQGNSA. The CDR3 is 15 amino acids. CDR3 coding DNA: TGTGCCAGCAGCTTCCAAGGGGCTACCACAGATACGCAGTATTTT. It translates to CASSFQGATTDTQYF. The whole variable domain, filled in from reference TRBV7-2 and TRBJ2-3, reads GAGVSQSPSNKVTEKGKDVELRCDPISGHTALYWYRQSLGQGLEFLIYFQGNSAPDKSGLPSDRFSAERTGGSVSTLTIQRTQQEDSAVYLCASSFQGATTDTQYFGPGTRLTVL.

V usage is TRBV10-3 and J usage is TRBJ2-7; D gene uncertain. Germline loops: CDR1 ENHRY, CDR2 SYGVKD. Trimming cost V 3 bases and J 3 bases, with 15 bases left between them. CDR3 length: 15 amino acids. This CDR3 is CAISDFGSSSYEQYF. The CDR3 region has the DNA TGTGCCATCAGTGATTTCGGCTCCAGCAGCTACGAGCAGTACTTC.

The V call is TRBV4-1, the J call TRBJ1-5; TRBD1 is a possible D gene (5 bases). CDR3 length: 16 residues. Per germline, CDR1 MGHRA and CDR2 YSYEKL. Deletions cut 1 base from V and 3 bases from J, with 13 bases between. Here the CDR3 reads CASSQGLGGVNQPQHF. CDR3 nucleotide sequence: TGCGCCAGCAGCCAAGGCCTGGGGGGAGTCAATCAGCCCCAGCATTTT.

This clonotype showed up many times. V gene TRBV9 combines with J gene TRBJ2-1; no clear D. The germline gives CDR1 SGDLS, CDR2 YYNGEE. Trimming stripped 5 bases from V and 5 bases from J, with 8 bases between. The CDR3 is 12 residues long. The CDR3 sequence: CASSRNHNEQFF. The DNA of the CDR3 is TGTGCCAGCAGTAGGAATCACAATGAGCAGTTCTTC. Full variable domain (remainder filled in from reference TRBV9 and TRBJ2-1): DSGVTQTPKHLITATGQRVTLRCSPRSGDLSVYWYQQSLDQGLQFLIQYYNGEERAKGNILERFSAQQFPDLHSELNLSSLELGDSALYFCASSRNHNEQFFGPGTRLTVL.

The chain combines TRBV7-9 with TRBJ1-2; D not resolved. Germline V gene lookup returns CDR1 SEHNR and CDR2 FQNEAQ (reference sequence). Trimming stripped 2 bases from V and 9 bases from J, with 16 bases between. The CDR3 length is 14 residues. The CDR3 DNA is TGTGCCAGCAGCTTAAAGCCGGCAGAGGAGCGCTACACCTTC. Translating it yields CASSLKPAEERYTF.

The CDR3 loop is CASSLLTSGDSGANVLTF. The DNA of the CDR3 is TGTGCCAGCAGCTTATTGACTAGCGGAGACTCTGGGGCCAACGTCCTGACTTTC. This chain joins TRBV13 and TRBJ2-6, with 9 nucleotides matching TRBD2. The CDR3 runs 18 residues. In germline, CDR1 is PRHDT, CDR2 FYEKMQ (reference sequence). V was pared by 2 bases and J by 0 bases, with 5 bases of the junction left unmatched.